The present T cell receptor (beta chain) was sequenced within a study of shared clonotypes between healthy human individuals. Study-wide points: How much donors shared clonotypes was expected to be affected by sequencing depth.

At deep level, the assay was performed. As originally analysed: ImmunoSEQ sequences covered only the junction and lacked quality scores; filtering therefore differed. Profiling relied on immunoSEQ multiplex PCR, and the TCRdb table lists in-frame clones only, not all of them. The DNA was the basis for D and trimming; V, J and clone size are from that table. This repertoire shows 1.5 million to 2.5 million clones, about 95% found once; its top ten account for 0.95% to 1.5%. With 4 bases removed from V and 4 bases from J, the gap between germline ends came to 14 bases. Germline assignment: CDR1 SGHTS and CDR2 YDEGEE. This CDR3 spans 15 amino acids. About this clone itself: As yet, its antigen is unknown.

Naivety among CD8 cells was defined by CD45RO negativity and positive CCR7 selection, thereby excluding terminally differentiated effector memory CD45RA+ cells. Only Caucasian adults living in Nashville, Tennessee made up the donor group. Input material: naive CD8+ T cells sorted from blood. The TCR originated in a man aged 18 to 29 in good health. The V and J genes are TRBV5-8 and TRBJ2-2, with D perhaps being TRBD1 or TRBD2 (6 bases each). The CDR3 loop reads CASSPGAPTTGELFF. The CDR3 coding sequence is TGTGCCAGCAGCCCGGGGGCTCCAACCACCGGGGAGCTGTTTTTT.